Below, 8 T cell receptor beta chains from the same sample are listed, as sequenced in a study of blood T cells in healthy people across ages. Alongside a J-beta primer mix, a sample-barcoded 5' primer served in a second PCR lasting roughly 7 to 12 cycles. TCRdb re-called the 5' RACE reads with MiXCR, one entry per CDR3 protein. The sample holds about 1.1 million distinct CDR3 sequences, approximately 38% seen once. The sequencing sample was made of blood. Receptors were obtained from a man younger than 30 in good health.

This chain's CDR3 is CSASGTGHQETQYF. The CDR3 coding sequence is TGCAGTGCTAGCGGGACAGGGCACCAAGAGACCCAGTACTTC. V and J are TRBV20-1 and TRBJ2-5, with 9 bases that match TRBD1. This CDR3 has 14 amino acids. Germline values: CDR1 DFQATT, CDR2 SNEGSKA (reference sequence). With 3 bases clipped from V and 0 bases from J, the junction kept 2 bases outside the gene matches.

The V and J genes are TRBV19 and TRBJ1-5, with D hard to call. V lost 1 base to trimming and J lost 3 bases, with 10 bases between them. CDR1 and CDR2 from the germline V gene are LNHDA and SQIVND (reference sequence). The CDR3 has 15 residues. CDR3 coding DNA: TGTGCCAGTAGTATAGGCAGTTACAACAATCAGCCCCAGCATTTT. It translates to CASSIGSYNNQPQHF.

This clonotype appeared once. This rearrangement joins TRBV28 to TRBJ1-4; no reliable D call. V was trimmed by 4 bases and J by 8 bases, leaving 23 bases between them. This CDR3 region has 17 residues. Germline V gene data show CDR1 as MDHEN and CDR2 as SYDVKM. The CDR3 DNA follows: TGTGCCAGCAGTTCACCCTTTGTGGGGATTGGTCCGGAAAAACTGTTTTTT. Protein: CASSSPFVGIGPEKLFF.

This clonotype was observed a few times. The rearrangement links TRBV7-9 to TRBJ1-2; a weak D match, TRBD1 (5 bases). The CDR3 is 13 residues long. V was shortened by 5 bases and J by 7 bases, with 14 bases between the two germline ends. The germline CDR1 and CDR2 sequences are SEHNR and FQNEAQ (reference sequence). Here the CDR3 DNA reads TGTGCCAGCAGCCTAGATGGGGGACCTGGCTACACCTTC. Its translation is CASSLDGGPGYTF.

This chain uses TRBV27 with TRBJ2-1; D not certain. The V gene's germline CDR1 is MNHEY and CDR2 SMNVEV (reference sequence). The CDR3 runs 14 residues. V lost 4 bases and J 4 bases, leaving 11 bases between the germline ends. In DNA form, the CDR3 reads TGTGCCAGCAGTTCCCTGGACGGATACAATGAGCAGTTCTTC. Protein product: CASSSLDGYNEQFF.

This clonotype occurred once. This chain links TRBV27 with TRBJ2-7, with 7 bases that match TRBD1. This CDR3 is built from 21 residues. Germline loops: CDR1 MNHEY, CDR2 SMNVEV (reference sequence). J lost 3 bases, V lost 3 bases, and 26 bases had no gene match. The CDR3 nucleotides read TGTGCCAGCAGTTTTTCTTTCGGGCCGGGGAAGACCGGGACAGATTTCTACGAGCAGTACTTC. It is translated as CASSFSFGPGKTGTDFYEQYF.

The gene calls are TRBV28 and TRBJ1-2; the D is unclear. This CDR3 spans 15 amino acids. Per the germline V gene, CDR1 is MDHEN and CDR2 is SYDVKM. V was clipped by 6 bases and J by 4 bases, with 18 bases between them. The CDR3 reads CASRAILGVGYGYTF. CDR3 nucleotides: TGTGCCAGCAGAGCTATCCTTGGGGTGGGCTATGGCTACACCTTC.

The gene calls are TRBV20-1 and TRBJ1-1, with D unresolved. The CDR3 runs 10 residues. The ends were cut back, 0 bases at V and 11 bases at J, with 7 bases in the middle. Germline V lookup: CDR1 DFQATT, CDR2 SNEGSKA (reference sequence). The CDR3 coding sequence is TGCAGTGCTAGAGATTTTGAGGCTTTCTTT. Amino acid sequence: CSARDFEAFF.